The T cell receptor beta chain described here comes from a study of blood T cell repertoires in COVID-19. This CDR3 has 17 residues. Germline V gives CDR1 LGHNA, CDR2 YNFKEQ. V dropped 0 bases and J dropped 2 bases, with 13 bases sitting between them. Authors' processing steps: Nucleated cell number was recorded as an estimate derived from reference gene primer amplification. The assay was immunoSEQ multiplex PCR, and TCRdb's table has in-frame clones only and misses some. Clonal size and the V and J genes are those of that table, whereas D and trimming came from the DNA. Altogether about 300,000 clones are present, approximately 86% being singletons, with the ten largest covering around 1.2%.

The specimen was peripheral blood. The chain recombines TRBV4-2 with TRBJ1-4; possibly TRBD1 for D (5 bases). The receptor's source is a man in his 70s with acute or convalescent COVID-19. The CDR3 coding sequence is TGTGCCAGCAGCCAAGATAAAGCTCGGGGGACTAATGAAAAACTGTTTTTT. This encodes CASSQDKARGTNEKLFF.